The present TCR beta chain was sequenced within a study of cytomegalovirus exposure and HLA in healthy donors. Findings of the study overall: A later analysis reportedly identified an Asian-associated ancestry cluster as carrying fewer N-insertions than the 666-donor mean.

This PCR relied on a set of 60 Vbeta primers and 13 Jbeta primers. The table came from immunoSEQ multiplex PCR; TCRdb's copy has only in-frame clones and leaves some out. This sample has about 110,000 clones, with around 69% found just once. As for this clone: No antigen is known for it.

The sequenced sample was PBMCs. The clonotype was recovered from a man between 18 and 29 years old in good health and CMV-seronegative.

CDR3 in amino acids: CASSFSGGAVGTDTQYF. DNA of the CDR3: TGTGCCAGCAGCTTTAGCGGGGGGGCGGTGGGCACAGATACGCAGTATTTT. The chain is built from TRBV7-3 and TRBJ2-3; TRBD2 matches at 11 bases. The CDR3 is made up of 17 amino acids. In germline, CDR1 is SGHTA, CDR2 FQGTGA. Trimming cost V 3 bases and J 1 base; bases outside gene matches: 6.